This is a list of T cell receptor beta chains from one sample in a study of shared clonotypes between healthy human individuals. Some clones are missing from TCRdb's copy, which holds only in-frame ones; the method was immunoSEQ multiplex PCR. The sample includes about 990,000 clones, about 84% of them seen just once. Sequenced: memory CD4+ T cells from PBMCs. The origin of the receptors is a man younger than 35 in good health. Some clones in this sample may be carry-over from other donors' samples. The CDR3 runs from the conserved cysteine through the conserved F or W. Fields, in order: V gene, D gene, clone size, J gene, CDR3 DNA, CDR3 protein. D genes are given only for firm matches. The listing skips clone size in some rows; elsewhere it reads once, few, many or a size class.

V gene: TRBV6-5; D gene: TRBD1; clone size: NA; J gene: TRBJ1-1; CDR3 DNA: TGTGCCAGCGGAACAGGGGACCGAAACACTGAAGCTTTCTTT; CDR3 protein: CASGTGDRNTEAFF
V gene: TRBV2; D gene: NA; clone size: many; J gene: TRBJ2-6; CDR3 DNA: TGTGCCAGCAGTTTACAAAGTCGGGCCAACGTCCTGACTTTC; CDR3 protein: CASSLQSRANVLTF
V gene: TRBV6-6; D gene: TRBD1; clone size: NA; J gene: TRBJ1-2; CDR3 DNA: TGTGCCAGCACCGGACAGGGGGCGATTAACTATGGCTACACCTTC; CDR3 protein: CASTGQGAINYGYTF
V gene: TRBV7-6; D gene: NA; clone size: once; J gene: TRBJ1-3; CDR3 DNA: TGTGCCAGTCAGCCCTCGGACATCTCTGGAAACACCATATATTTT; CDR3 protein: CASQPSDISGNTIYF
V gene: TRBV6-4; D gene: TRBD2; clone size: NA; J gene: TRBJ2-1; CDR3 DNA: TGTGCCAGCAGTGAGGCCCTAGCGGGAGCTTTCGGTGAGCAGTTCTTC; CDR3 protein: CASSEALAGAFGEQFF
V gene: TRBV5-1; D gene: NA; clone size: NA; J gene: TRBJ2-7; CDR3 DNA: TGCGCCAGCTCTCCCGGGACTCCCTACGAGCAGTACTTC; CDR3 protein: CASSPGTPYEQYF
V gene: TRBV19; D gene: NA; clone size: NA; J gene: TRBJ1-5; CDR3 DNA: TGTGCCAGTAGTATAGACGGGTTTGGCCAGCCCCAGCATTTT; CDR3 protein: CASSIDGFGQPQHF
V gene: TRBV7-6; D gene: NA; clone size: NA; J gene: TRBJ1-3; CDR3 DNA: TGTGCCAGCAGCCCCGGTACTCGAGGAAACACCATATATTTT; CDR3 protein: CASSPGTRGNTIYF
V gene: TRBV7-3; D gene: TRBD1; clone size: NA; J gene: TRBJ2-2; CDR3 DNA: TGTGCCAGCAGCCCGCCGGGACAGGGCGTATCCGGGGAGCTGTTTTTT; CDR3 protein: CASSPPGQGVSGELFF
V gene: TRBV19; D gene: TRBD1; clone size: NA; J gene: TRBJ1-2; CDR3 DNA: TGTGCCAGAAACAGGGGGTTAAACTATGGCTACACCTTC; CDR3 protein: CARNRGLNYGYTF
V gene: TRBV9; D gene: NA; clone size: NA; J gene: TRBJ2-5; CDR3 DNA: TGTGCCAGCAGCGTTTATGGGGCGGGCGAGACCCAGTACTTC; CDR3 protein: CASSVYGAGETQYF
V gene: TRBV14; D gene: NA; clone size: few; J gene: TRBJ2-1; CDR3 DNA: TGTGCCAGCAGCGCAGCCCCCAGGGGGCGGGGGAATGAGCAGTTCTTC; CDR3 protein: CASSAAPRGRGNEQFF
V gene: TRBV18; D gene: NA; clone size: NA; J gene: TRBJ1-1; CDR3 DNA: TGTGCCAGCTCACCGATAACAGCCAGGACCACTGAAGCTTTCTTT; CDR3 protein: CASSPITARTTEAFF
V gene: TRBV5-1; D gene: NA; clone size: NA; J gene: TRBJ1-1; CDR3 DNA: TGCGCCAGCAGTCCCGCTCTCGAGGGAACTGAAGCTTTCTTT; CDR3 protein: CASSPALEGTEAFF
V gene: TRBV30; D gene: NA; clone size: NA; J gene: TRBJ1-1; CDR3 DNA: TGTGCCTGGAGTGTGATTTTAAGCACTGAAGCTTTCTTT; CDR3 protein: CAWSVILSTEAFF
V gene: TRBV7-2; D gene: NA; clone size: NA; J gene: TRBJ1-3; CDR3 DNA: TGTGCCACCGGGGCCGACAGAGGAAACACCATATATTTT; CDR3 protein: CATGADRGNTIYF
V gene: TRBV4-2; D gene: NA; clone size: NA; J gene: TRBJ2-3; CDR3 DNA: TGTGCCAGCAGCCCCGAAGTGACAGATACGCAGTATTTT; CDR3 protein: CASSPEVTDTQYF
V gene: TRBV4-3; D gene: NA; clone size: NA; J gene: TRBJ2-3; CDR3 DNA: TGCGCCAGCAGCCCCGTTGTCCCAGATACGCAGTATTTT; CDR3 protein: CASSPVVPDTQYF
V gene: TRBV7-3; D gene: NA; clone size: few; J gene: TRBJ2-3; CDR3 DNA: TGTGCCAGCAGCGCCGAGAGTGGGAGGCAGTATTTT; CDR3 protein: CASSAESGRQYF